This TCR beta chain was recovered during a study of T cell responses to AZD1222 COVID-19 vaccine. A word on this clone: Its target is unknown.

Findings and limits, study-wide: Baseline antibody screening turned up just six or seven seropositive AZD1222 recipients.

TCRdb's table, derived via immunoSEQ multiplex PCR, lists solely in-frame clones and lacks some. The sample lists 110,000 or so clones; more than 75% were seen once. The specimen comprised peripheral blood, sampled on day 0 of AZD1222 vaccination. The sequence derives from an adult in good health.

The CDR3 here is CASLKPGQGNGELFF. The CDR3 region has the DNA TGTGCCTCCCTAAAGCCGGGACAGGGCAACGGGGAGCTGTTTTTT. The gene calls are TRBV30 and TRBJ2-2, with TRBD1 matching over 9 bases. The V gene's germline CDR1 is GTSNPN and CDR2 SVGIG (reference sequence). The J segment lost 7 bases and the V segment lost 7 bases, leaving 13 bases of the junction unmatched. The length of the CDR3 is 15 residues.